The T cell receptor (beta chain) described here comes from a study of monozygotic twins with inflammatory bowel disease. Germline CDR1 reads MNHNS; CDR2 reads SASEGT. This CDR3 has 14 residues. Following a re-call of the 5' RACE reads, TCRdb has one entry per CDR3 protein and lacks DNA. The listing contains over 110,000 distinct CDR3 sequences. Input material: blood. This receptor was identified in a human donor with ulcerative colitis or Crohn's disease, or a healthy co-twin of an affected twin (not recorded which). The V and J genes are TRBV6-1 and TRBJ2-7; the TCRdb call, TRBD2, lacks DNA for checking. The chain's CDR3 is CASSRDISGRQQYF.